This TCR beta chain was found in a study of T-cell memory formation after mild COVID-19. Overall study results and limits: CM and EM subsets held most contracting CD4+ clones; EMRA held CD8+ ones.

As for this clonotype: Its matching antigen is unknown.

TCRdb independently ran MiXCR on the 5' RACE reads; one entry per CDR3 protein. The sample has almost 350,000 distinct CDR3 sequences, 20% to 25% seen once. Sequenced sample: PBMCs or a T cell subset sorted from them (not recorded which). This TCR was sampled from a man between 18 and 35 years old who had mild COVID-19 (a few samples of this study predate the infection). Cell type and time point are not known.

The CDR3 bases are TGTGCCAGCAGCACCGGGACAGCGTCAGCCTACGAGCAGTACTTC. It translates to CASSTGTASAYEQYF. V gene TRBV7-6 combines with J gene TRBJ2-7, with TRBD1 matching over 7 bases. Germline-derived CDR1 and CDR2 are SGHVS and FNYEAQ. The junction had 9 bases not matched to a gene; V was cut back by 5 bases and J by 2 bases. The CDR3 extends over 15 amino acids.